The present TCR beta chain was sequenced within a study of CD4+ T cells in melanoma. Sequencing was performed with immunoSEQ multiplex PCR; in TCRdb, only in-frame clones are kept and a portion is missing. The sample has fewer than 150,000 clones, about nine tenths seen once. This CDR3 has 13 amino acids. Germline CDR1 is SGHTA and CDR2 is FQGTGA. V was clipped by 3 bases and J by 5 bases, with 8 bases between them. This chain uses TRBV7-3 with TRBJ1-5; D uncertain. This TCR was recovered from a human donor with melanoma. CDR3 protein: CASSLEGDQPQHF. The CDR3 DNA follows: TGTGCCAGCAGCTTGGAGGGCGATCAGCCCCAGCATTTT. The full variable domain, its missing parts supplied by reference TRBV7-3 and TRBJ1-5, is GAGVSQTPSNKVTEKGKYVELRCDPISGHTALYWYRQSLGQGPEFLIYFQGTGAADDSGLPNDRFFAVRPEGSVSTLKIQRTERGDSAVYLCASSLEGDQPQHFGDGTRLSIL.